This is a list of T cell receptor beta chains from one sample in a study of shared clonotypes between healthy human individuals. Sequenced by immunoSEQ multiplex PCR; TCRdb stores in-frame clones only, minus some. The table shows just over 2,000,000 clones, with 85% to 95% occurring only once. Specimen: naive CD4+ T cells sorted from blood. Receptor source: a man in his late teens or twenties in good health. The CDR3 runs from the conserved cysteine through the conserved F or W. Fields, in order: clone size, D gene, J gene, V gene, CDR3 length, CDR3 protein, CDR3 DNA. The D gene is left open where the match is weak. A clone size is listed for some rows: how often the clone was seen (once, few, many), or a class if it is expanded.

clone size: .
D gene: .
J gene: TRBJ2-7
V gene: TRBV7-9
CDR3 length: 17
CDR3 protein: CASSYSGGRTFGYEQYF
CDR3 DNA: TGTGCCAGCAGTTACTCGGGTGGCAGAACCTTTGGCTACGAGCAGTACTTC

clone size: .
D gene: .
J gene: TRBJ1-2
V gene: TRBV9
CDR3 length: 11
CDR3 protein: CASSVPGGYTF
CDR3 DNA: TGTGCCAGCAGCGTCCCGGGGGGCTACACCTTC

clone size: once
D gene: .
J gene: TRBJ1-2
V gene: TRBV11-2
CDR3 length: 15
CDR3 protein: CASSLERGPAYGYTF
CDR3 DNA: TGTGCCAGCAGCTTAGAGCGGGGCCCCGCCTATGGCTACACCTTC

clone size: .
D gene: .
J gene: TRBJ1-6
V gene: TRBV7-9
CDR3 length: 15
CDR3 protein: CASSLEEAGRSPLHF
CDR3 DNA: TGTGCCAGCAGCTTAGAGGAGGCAGGTCGCTCACCCCTCCACTTT

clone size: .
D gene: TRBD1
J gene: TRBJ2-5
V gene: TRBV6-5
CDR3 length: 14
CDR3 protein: CASSYSSRGETQYF
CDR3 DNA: TGTGCCAGCAGTTACTCTTCCAGGGGGGAGACCCAGTACTTC

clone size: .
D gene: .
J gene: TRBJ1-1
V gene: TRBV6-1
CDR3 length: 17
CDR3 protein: CASSELFRGHLNTEAFF
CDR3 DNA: TGTGCCAGCAGTGAGCTGTTCAGGGGACACCTTAACACTGAAGCTTTCTTT

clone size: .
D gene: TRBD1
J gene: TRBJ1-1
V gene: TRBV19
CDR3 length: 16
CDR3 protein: CASSPTSGQGYAEAFF
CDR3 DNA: TGTGCCAGTAGCCCTACCTCGGGACAGGGTTACGCTGAAGCTTTCTTT

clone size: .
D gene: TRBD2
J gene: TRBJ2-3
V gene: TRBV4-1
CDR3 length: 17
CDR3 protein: CASSQGTSGGQTDTQYF
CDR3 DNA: TGCGCCAGCAGCCAGGGGACTAGCGGGGGGCAAACAGATACGCAGTATTTT

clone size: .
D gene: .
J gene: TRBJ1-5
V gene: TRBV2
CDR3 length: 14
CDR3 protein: CASSEQGGHQPQHF
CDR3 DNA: TGTGCCAGCAGTGAACAGGGAGGTCATCAGCCCCAGCATTTT

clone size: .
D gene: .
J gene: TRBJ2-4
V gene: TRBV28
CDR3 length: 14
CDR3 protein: CASRAPEGKNIQYF
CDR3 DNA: TGTGCCAGCAGGGCACCCGAGGGCAAAAACATTCAGTACTTC

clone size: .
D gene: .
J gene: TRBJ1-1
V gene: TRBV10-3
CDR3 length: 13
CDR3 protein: CAASAQGNTEAFF
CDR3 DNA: TGTGCCGCCTCCGCCCAGGGGAACACTGAAGCTTTCTTT

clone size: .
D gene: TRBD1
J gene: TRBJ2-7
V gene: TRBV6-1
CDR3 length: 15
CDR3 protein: CASLSPPGQGKEQYF
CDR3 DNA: TGTGCCAGCCTTTCTCCGCCGGGACAGGGTAAAGAGCAGTACTTC

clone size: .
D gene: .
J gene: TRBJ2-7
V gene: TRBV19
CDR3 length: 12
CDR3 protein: CATNDVRNEQYF
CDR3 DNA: TGTGCCACAAACGACGTCCGGAACGAGCAGTACTTC

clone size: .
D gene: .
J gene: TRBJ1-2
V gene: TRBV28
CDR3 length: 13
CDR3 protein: CASSLGPRRGYTF
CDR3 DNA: TGTGCCAGCAGTTTGGGGCCCCGACGGGGCTACACCTTC

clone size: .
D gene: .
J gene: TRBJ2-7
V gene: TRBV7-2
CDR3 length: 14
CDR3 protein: CASSLVGAYDEQYF
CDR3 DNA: TGTGCCAGCAGCTTAGTCGGGGCTTATGATGAGCAGTACTTC

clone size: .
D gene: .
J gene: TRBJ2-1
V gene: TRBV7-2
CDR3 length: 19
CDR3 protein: CASSLPTQGGNPSYNEQFF
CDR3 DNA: TGTGCCAGCAGCTTGCCGACCCAGGGGGGAAATCCATCCTACAATGAGCAGTTCTTC

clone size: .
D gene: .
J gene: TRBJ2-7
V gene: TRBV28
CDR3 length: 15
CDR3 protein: CASSTTGTSPYEQYF
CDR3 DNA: TGTGCCAGCAGCACAACCGGGACTTCTCCTTACGAGCAGTACTTC

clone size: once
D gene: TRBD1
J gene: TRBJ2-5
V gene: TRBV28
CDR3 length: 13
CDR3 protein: CASSPSGTGAADF
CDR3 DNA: TGTGCCAGCAGTCCATCCGGGACAGGGGCGGCAGACTTC

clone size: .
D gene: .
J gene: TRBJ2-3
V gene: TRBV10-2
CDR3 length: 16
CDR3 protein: CASPPSSGASTDTQYF
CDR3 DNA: TGCGCCAGCCCCCCTTCTTCGGGGGCGAGCACAGATACGCAGTATTTT

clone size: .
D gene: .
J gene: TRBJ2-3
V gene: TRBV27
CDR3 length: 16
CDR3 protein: CASSFWGARTTDTQYF
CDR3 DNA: TGTGCCAGCAGTTTTTGGGGCGCGAGGACAACAGATACGCAGTATTTT

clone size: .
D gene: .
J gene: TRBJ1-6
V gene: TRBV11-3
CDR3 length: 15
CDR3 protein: CASSLDGTHNSPLHF
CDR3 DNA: TGTGCCAGCAGCTTAGATGGGACACATAATTCACCCCTCCACTTT

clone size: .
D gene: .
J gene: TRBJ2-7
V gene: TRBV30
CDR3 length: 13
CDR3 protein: CAWSRAGRYEQYF
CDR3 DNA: TGTGCCTGGAGTAGGGCAGGTCGCTACGAGCAGTACTTC

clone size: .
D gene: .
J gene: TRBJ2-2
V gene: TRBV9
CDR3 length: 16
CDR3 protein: CASSVARSVATGELFF
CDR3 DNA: TGTGCCAGCAGCGTAGCTAGGAGCGTTGCCACCGGGGAGCTGTTTTTT

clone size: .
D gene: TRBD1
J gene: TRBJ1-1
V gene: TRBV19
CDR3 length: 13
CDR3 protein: CASSTQGGTEAFF
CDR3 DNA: TGTGCCAGTAGTACCCAGGGGGGGACTGAAGCTTTCTTT

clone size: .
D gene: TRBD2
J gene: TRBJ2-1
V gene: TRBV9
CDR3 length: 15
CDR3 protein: CASSQGLATYNEQFF
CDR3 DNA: TGTGCCAGCAGCCAGGGACTAGCGACCTACAATGAGCAGTTCTTC

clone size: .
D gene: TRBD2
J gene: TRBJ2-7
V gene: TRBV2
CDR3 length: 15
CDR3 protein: CARSSGGAPAYEQYF
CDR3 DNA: TGTGCCAGATCTAGCGGGGGGGCTCCCGCCTACGAGCAGTACTTC

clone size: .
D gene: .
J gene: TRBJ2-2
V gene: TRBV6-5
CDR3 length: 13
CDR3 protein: CASRTRGTGELFF
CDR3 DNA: TGTGCCAGCAGGACGAGAGGCACCGGGGAGCTGTTTTTT

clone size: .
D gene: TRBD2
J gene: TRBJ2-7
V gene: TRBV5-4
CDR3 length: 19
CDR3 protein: CASSARTRLAGGPLDEQYF
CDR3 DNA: TGTGCCAGCAGCGCACGGACCAGACTAGCGGGAGGGCCCCTGGACGAGCAGTACTTC

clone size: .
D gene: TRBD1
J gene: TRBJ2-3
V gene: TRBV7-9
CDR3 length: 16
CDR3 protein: CASSQGDIRNGYTQYF
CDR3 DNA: TGTGCCAGCAGCCAGGGGGACATCCGAAATGGGTATACGCAGTATTTT

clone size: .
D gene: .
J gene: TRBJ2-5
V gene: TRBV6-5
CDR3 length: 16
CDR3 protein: CASSYGSGLSRETQYF
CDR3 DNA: TGTGCCAGCAGTTACGGGTCAGGGTTGAGTAGGGAGACCCAGTACTTC

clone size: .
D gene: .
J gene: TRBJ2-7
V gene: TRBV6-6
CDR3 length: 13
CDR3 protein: CASSTERAYEQYF
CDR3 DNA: TGTGCCAGCAGCACCGAGAGAGCCTACGAGCAGTACTTC

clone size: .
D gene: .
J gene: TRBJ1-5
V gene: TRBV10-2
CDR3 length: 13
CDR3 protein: CASSEPNNQPQHF
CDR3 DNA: TGCGCCAGCAGTGAGCCTAACAATCAGCCCCAGCATTTT

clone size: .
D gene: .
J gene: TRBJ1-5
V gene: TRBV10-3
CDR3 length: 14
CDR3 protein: CAITGAETGQPQHF
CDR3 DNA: TGTGCCATCACAGGGGCCGAGACGGGTCAGCCCCAGCATTTT

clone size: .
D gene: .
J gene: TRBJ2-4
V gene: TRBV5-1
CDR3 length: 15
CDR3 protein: CASSLEASKTNIQYF
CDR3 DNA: TGCGCCAGCAGCTTGGAGGCTAGTAAGACGAACATTCAGTACTTC

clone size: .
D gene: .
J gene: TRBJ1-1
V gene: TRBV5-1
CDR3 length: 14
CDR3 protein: CASSSGSMNTEAFF
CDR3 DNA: TGCGCCAGCAGCTCCGGCAGTATGAACACTGAAGCTTTCTTT

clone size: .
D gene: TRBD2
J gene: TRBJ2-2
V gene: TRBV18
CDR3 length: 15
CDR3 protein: CASSPTSGDTGELFF
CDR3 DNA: TGTGCCAGCTCACCTACTAGCGGCGACACCGGGGAGCTGTTTTTT

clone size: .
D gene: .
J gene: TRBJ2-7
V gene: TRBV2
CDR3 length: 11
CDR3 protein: CASVANYEQYF
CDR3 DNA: TGTGCCAGCGTGGCTAACTACGAGCAGTACTTC

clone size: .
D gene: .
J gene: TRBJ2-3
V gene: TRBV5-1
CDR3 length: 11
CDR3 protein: CASSLGDTQYF
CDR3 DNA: TGCGCCAGCAGCTTGGGCGATACGCAGTATTTT

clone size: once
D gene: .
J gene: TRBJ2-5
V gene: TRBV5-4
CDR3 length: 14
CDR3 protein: CASSTPGRKETQYF
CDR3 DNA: TGTGCCAGCAGCACACCGGGACGGAAAGAGACCCAGTACTTC

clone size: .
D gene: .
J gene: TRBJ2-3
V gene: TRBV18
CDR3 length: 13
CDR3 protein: CASSPPVTDTQYF
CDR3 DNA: TGTGCCAGCTCACCTCCAGTAACAGATACGCAGTATTTT

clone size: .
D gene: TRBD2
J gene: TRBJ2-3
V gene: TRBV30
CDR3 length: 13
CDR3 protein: CAWSVRGGDTQYF
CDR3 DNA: TGTGCCTGGAGTGTACGGGGGGGAGATACGCAGTATTTT

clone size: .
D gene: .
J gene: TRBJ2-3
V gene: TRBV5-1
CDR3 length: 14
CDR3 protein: CASSQLATGNTQYF
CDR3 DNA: TGCGCCAGCAGCCAATTAGCCACAGGGAATACGCAGTATTTT

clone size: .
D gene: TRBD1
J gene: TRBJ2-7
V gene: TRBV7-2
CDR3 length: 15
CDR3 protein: CASSLDVRGHGEQYF
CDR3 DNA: TGTGCCAGCAGCTTAGATGTCAGGGGGCACGGCGAGCAGTACTTC

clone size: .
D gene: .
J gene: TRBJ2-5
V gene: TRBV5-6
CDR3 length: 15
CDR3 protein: CASSPIFGVGETQYF
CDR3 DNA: TGTGCCAGCAGCCCTATTTTTGGGGTGGGAGAGACCCAGTACTTC

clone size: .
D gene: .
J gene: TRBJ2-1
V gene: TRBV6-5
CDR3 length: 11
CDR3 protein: CASSSLGEQFF
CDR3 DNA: TGTGCCAGCAGTTCCCTAGGTGAGCAGTTCTTC

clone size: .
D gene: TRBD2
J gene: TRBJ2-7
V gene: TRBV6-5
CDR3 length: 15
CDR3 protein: CASSYRSGTAYEQYF
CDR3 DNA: TGTGCCAGCAGTTACAGAAGCGGGACGGCGTACGAGCAGTACTTC

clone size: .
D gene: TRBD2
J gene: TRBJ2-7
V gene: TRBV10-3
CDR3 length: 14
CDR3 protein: CAISESGNSYEQYF
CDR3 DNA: TGTGCCATCAGTGAGAGCGGGAACTCCTACGAGCAGTACTTC

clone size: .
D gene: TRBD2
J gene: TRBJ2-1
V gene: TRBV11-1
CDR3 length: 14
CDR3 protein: CASRRGGSYNEQFF
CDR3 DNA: TGTGCCAGCAGGCGCGGGGGATCCTACAATGAGCAGTTCTTC

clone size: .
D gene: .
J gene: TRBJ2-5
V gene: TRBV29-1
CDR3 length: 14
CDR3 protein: CSVDGQGPQETQYF
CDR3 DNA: TGCAGCGTTGATGGCCAGGGCCCACAAGAGACCCAGTACTTC

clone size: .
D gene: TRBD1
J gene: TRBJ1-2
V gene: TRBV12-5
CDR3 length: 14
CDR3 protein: CASGLPGQVYGYTF
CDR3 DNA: TGTGCTAGTGGTTTGCCGGGACAGGTCTATGGCTACACCTTC